The source of this T cell receptor (beta chain) is a study of Graves' ophthalmopathy and Graves' hyperthyroidism (dated by TCRdb to 2017 to 2018). Study-wide context: Hyperthyroidism was defined as stable when no progression to ophthalmopathy occurred within 18 months of follow-up. Following sample collection, hyperthyroidism patients were given methimazole at a starting dose of 30 mg daily, and ophthalmopathy patients were given high-dose intravenous methylprednisolone. T-cell repertoires of thyroid tissue and blood were compared in over 5 hyperthyroidism patients. To tell Graves' ophthalmopathy apart from Graves' hyperthyroidism, and to predict which patients would progress to ophthalmopathy, the study relied on TCR beta repertoire signatures. To explore V-J signatures that separate ophthalmopathy from hyperthyroidism, a discovery set of about 96 patients was enrolled, consisting of 43 with ophthalmopathy and around 57 with stable hyperthyroidism. The independent validation cohort included about 19 hyperthyroidism patients plus 17 patients who later progressed from hyperthyroidism to ophthalmopathy. In total, 135 blood samples were TCR-sequenced: 40 to 45 ophthalmopathy, around 75 hyperthyroidism and roughly 17 hyperthyroidism-to-ophthalmopathy patients.

V is reduced by 7 bases and J by 4 bases, leaving a spacing of 13 bases between them. CDR1 and CDR2 are drawn from the germline V gene: SGHVS, FQNEAQ. Taken from cysteine to phenylalanine, the CDR3 has 14 residues. The sequence is cut down to CDR3 DNA, 42 bases in frame from base 1. For repertoire sequencing, the TCR beta CDR3 regions were amplified from RNA transcripts. The first round of RT-PCR was done with HTBI primers and the Qiagen OneStep RT-PCR kit, and was followed by a second round of multiplex PCR, then size selection and purification. Sequencing of the libraries was carried out on an Illumina HiSeq2000 in paired-end mode with 100 bp reads. The paper's processing steps were these. Reads were processed with SOAPnuke, discarding reads with adapters, uncalled bases, mean Phred below 15, or no exact constant-primer or identifier match. High-quality paired reads were merged with COPE v1.2.5. Unique nucleotide sequences were defined as clonotypes and aligned to IMGT TRB V, D and J references using MiTCR v1.1. Analysis was restricted to V-J combinations with a frequency above 0.0001, which covered 98% to 99.2% of repertoires. A TCR clonal expansion and chaos score per V-J combination was defined as the ratio of F50 clonal expansion to chaos observed in the TCRdist matrix. Features were reduced by Welch's t-statistics and random forest to over 10 V-J combinations, which fed a naive Bayes classifier. The similarity between thyroid and blood repertoires was quantified using the Morisita-Horn index. Through fastp at Q25 and MiXCR, TCRdb rebuilt clones from the public reads, retaining in-frame beta chains. Identical CDR3 protein sequences are pooled into one entry, listed with their most common genes and DNA. TCRdb's processing, not the authors' own work, is the source of the V and J calls. For this sample the table gives about 550,000 distinct CDR3 sequences, of which less than 45% were detected only once. 4% to 5% of the sample rests with the top ten.

The table lists this clonotype with many counts. Its antigen has not been determined. No quality values exist for individual bases; no much larger clone is one base distant. On the study overall, not on this receptor specifically: In validation, the model predicted ophthalmopathy progression with more than 70% sensitivity and roughly 78% specificity; approximately 12 predicted patients were CT-confirmed with GO in a median of approximately six months. Most expanded thyroid clonotypes with frequency above 0.001 were also detected in blood, suggesting blood repertoires may reflect the thyroid immune response. The 13-signature model separated ophthalmopathy from stable hyperthyroidism with approximately 85% sensitivity and approximately 81% specificity in cross-validation, and 80%/75% in the test set. No statistical method was used to set the sample size in advance, and the investigators knew which group each participant was assigned to.

Hyperthyroidism patients were newly diagnosed, were aged 18 to 65 years, and had a disease duration under 2 months. Patients with other autoimmune diseases, uncontrolled infections, pregnancy or lactation were excluded. Diagnosis relied on clinical symptoms, serum thyroxine, TRAb, thyroid ultrasound and orbital computed tomography. Trizol reagent was used to extract the total RNA, and its quality was then checked on an Agilent 2100 Bioanalyzer. The sequence links TRBV7-8 to TRBJ1-4, and TRBD1 may be the D gene, going by 6 matching bases. The sequenced sample consisted of peripheral blood or thyroid tissue (not recorded which). This sequence was found in an adult man with Graves' hyperthyroidism. CDR3 region: CASTNTGRNEKLFF. The sequenced DNA: TGTGCCAGCACGAACACAGGGCGTAATGAAAAACTGTTTTTT. Beyond the CDR3, the reference TRBV7-8 and TRBJ1-4 genes provide the residues; the full variable domain reads: GAGVSQSPRYKVAKRGQDVALRCDPISGHVSLFWYQQALGQGPEFLTYFQNEAQLDKSGLPSDRFFAERPEGSVSTLKIQRTQQEDSAVYLCASTNTGRNEKLFFGSGTQLSVL.